The rows below give T cell receptor beta chains drawn from one sample of a study of blood T cell repertoires in COVID-19. Clones were sequenced by immunoSEQ multiplex PCR, and TCRdb holds only the in-frame ones, with some missing. The repertoire consists of about 530,000 clones, with around 90% occurring once and the leading ten covering about 8%. The sequenced sample was peripheral blood. These receptors were obtained from a woman aged 50 to 60 with COVID-19, enrolled during active disease. CDR3s include the opening cysteine and the closing phenylalanine or tryptophan. A D gene is named only where the DNA matches it firmly. Size values are once, few and many counts, or a class for expanded clones, and some rows have none.

size: NA
V: TRBV12-3/TRBV12-4
J: TRBJ1-1
D: NA
DNA: TGTGCCAGCGCCTTACGGGGCAGGGGTGAAGCTTTCTTT
CDR3: CASALRGRGEAFF

size: NA
V: TRBV6-5
J: TRBJ2-7
D: NA
DNA: TGTGCCAGCAGTCTCGTGCGGACAGACATCGGGGAGCAGTACTTC
CDR3: CASSLVRTDIGEQYF

size: NA
V: TRBV14
J: TRBJ1-2
D: NA
DNA: TGTGCCAGCAGCCTCAGCCGACAGAACTATGGCTACACCTTC
CDR3: CASSLSRQNYGYTF

size: NA
V: TRBV5-1
J: TRBJ1-1
D: NA
DNA: TGCGCCAGCAGCAATCGTCCTAACAGGCGCGGCGAGACTTTCTTT
CDR3: CASSNRPNRRGETFF

size: NA
V: TRBV20-1
J: TRBJ2-1
D: NA
DNA: TGCAGTGTCCCGTCGGACAATGAGCAGTTCTTC
CDR3: CSVPSDNEQFF

size: NA
V: TRBV2
J: TRBJ2-1
D: TRBD1
DNA: TGTGCCAGCTCTCTGGACAGGGGGGGGAATGAGCAGTTCTTC
CDR3: CASSLDRGGNEQFF

size: NA
V: TRBV30
J: TRBJ2-2
D: TRBD1
DNA: TGTGCCTGGAGTTTTAACAGGGGAACCGGGGAGCTGTTTTTT
CDR3: CAWSFNRGTGELFF

size: NA
V: TRBV3-1/TRBV3-2
J: TRBJ1-5
D: TRBD1
DNA: TGTGCCAGCAGCCAGGACAGGGGTCAGCCCCAGCATTTT
CDR3: CASSQDRGQPQHF

size: NA
V: TRBV9
J: TRBJ2-2
D: TRBD1
DNA: TGTGCCAGCAGCGTAGAGGACAGGGCGCGGGCCGGGGAGCTGTTTTTT
CDR3: CASSVEDRARAGELFF

size: few
V: TRBV5-1
J: TRBJ2-7
D: TRBD2
DNA: TGCGCCAGCAGCACCACTAGCGGGGGGCCCTACGAGCAGTACTTC
CDR3: CASSTTSGGPYEQYF

size: NA
V: TRBV19
J: TRBJ2-5
D: NA
DNA: TGTGCCAGTAGTATAGGAGTGGGGCACAGGGTTCAAGAGACCCAGTACTTC
CDR3: CASSIGVGHRVQETQYF